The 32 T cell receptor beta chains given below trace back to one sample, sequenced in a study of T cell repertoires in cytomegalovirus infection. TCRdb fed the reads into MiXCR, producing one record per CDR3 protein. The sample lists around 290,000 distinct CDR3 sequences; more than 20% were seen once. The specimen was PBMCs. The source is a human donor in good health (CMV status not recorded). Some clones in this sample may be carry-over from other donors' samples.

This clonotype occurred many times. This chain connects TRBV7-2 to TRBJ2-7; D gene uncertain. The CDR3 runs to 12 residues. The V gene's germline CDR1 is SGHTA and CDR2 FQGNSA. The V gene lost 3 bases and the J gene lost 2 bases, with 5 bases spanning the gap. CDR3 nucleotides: TGTGCCAGCAGCTTGTTTGCCTACGAGCAGTACTTC. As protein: CASSLFAYEQYF.

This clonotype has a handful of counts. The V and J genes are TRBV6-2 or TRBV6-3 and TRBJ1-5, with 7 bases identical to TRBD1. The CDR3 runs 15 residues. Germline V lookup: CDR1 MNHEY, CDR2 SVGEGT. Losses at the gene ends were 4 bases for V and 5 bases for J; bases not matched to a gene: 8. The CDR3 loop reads CASSWGQHSDQPQHF. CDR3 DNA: TGTGCCAGCAGTTGGGGACAGCACTCCGATCAGCCCCAGCATTTT.

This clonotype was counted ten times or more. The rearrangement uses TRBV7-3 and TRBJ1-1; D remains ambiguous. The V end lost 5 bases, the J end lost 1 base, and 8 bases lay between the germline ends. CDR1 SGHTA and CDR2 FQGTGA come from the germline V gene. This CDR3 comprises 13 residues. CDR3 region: CASSTYKNTEAFF. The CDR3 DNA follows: TGTGCCAGCAGCACCTACAAGAACACTGAAGCTTTCTTT.

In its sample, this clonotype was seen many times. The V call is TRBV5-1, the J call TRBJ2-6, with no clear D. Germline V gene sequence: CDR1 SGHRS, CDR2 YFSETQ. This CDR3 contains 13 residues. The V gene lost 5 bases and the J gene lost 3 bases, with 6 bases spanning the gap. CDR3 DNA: TGCGCCAGCAGACTGGATGGGGCCAACGTCCTGACTTTC. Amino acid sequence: CASRLDGANVLTF.

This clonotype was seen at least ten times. CDR3 DNA: TGTGCCAGCAGCCCAAGTACCTATGGCTACACCTTC. This codes for CASSPSTYGYTF. This rearrangement joins TRBV7-2 to TRBJ1-2, with unresolved D. The CDR3 is made up of 12 amino acids. CDR1 is SGHTA, CDR2 FQGNSA, per germline. V lost 5 bases and J 4 bases, leaving 8 bases between the germline ends.

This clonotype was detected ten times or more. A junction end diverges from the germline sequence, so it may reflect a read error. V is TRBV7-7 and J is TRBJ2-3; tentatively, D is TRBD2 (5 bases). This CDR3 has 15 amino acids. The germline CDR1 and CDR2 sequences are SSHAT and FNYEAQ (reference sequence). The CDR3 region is CASSLGGPSTDTQYF. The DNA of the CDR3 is TGTGCTAGCAGCTTAGGCGGGCCTAGCACAGATACGCAGTATTTT. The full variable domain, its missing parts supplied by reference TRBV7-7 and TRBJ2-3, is GAGVSQSPRYKVTKRGQDVTLRCDPISSHATLYWYQQALGQGPEFLTYFNYEAQPDKSGLPSDRFSAERPEGSISTLTIQRTEQRDSAMYRCASSLGGPSTDTQYFGPGTRLTVL.

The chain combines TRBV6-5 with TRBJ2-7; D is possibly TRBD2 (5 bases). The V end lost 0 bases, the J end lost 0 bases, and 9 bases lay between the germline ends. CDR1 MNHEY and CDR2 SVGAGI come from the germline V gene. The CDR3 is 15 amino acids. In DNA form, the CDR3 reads TGTGCCAGCAGTTACTCGGCAGCGGCCTCCTACGAGCAGTACTTC. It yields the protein CASSYSAAASYEQYF.

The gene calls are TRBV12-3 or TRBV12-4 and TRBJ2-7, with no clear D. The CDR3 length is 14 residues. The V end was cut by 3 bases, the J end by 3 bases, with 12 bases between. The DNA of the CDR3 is TGTGCCAGCAGTTTTGGCGGCGCCCTCTACGAGCAGTACTTC. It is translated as CASSFGGALYEQYF.

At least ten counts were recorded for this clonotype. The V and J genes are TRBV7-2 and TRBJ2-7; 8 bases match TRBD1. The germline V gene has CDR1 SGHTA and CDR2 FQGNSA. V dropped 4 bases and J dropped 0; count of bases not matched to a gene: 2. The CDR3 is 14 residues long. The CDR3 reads CASSWTGTSYEQYF. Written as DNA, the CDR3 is TGTGCCAGCAGCTGGACAGGGACCTCCTACGAGCAGTACTTC.

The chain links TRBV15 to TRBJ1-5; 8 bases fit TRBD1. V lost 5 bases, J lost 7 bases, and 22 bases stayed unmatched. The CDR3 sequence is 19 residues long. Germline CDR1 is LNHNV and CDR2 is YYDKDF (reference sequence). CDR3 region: CATSERGVIRTGNKQPQHF. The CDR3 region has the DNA TGTGCCACCAGCGAGAGAGGAGTGATACGGACAGGGAATAAACAGCCCCAGCATTTT.

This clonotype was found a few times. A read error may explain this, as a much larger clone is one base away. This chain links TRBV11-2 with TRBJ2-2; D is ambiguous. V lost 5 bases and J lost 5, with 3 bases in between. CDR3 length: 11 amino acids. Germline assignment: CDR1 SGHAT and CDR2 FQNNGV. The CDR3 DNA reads TGTGCCAGCAGCATTACCGGGGAGCTGTTTTTT. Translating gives CASSITGELFF.

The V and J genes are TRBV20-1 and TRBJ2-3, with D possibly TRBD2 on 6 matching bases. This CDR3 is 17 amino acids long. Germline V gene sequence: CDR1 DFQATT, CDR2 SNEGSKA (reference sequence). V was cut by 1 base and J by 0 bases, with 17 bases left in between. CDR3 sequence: CSARAFGWSGSTDTQYF. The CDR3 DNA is TGCAGTGCTAGAGCCTTTGGGTGGAGCGGGAGCACAGATACGCAGTATTTT.

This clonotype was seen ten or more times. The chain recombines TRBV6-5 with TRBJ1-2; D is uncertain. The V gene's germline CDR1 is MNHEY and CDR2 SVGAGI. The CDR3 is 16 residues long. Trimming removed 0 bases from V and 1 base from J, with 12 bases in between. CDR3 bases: TGTGCCAGCAGTTACTCGTTTAGGGCGAATAACTATGGCTACACCTTC. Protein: CASSYSFRANNYGYTF.

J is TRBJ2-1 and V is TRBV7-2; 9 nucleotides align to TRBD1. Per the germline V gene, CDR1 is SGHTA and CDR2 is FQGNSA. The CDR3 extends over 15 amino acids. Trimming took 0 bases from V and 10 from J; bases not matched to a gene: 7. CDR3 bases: TGTGCCAGCAGCTTAGCGGGGACAGGGACAAAGGAGCAGTTCTTC. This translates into CASSLAGTGTKEQFF.

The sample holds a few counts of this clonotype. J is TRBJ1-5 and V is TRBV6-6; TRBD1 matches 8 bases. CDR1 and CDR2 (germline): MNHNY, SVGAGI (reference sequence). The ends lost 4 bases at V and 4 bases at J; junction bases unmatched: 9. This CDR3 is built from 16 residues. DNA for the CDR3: TGTGCCAGCAGTTGGACTCGACAGGGGACGAATCAGCCCCAGCATTTT. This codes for CASSWTRQGTNQPQHF.

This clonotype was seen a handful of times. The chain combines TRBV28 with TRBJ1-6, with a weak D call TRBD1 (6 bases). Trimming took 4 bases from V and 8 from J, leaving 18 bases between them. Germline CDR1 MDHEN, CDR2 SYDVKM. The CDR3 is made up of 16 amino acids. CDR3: CASSSYRVSLHSPLHF. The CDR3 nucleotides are TGTGCCAGCAGTTCATACAGGGTTTCTTTGCATTCACCCCTCCACTTT.

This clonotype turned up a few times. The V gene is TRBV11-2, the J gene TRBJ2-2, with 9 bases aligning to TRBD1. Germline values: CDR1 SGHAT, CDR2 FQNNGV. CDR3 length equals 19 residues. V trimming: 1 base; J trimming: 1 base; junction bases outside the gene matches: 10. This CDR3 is CASSLGLRPGQGNTGELFF. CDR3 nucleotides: TGTGCCAGCAGCTTAGGCCTAAGACCGGGACAGGGGAACACCGGGGAGCTGTTTTTT.

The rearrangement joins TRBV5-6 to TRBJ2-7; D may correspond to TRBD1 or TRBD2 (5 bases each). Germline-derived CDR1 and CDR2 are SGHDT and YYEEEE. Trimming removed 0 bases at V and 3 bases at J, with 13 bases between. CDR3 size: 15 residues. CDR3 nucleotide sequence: TGTGCCAGCAGCTTGGAAACTACAGGACTCTACGAGCAGTACTTC. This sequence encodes CASSLETTGLYEQYF.

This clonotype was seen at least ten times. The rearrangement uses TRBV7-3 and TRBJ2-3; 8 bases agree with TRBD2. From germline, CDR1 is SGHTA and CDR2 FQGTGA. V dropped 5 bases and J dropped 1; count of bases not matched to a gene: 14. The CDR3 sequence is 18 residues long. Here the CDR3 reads CASSPTAVAGGGTDTQYF. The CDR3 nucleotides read TGTGCCAGCAGCCCCACGGCCGTTGCGGGGGGCGGCACAGATACGCAGTATTTT.

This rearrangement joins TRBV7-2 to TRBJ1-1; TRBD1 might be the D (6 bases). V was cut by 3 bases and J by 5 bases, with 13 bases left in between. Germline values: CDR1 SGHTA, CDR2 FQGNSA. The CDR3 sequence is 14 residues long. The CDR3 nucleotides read TGTGCCAGCAGCTTGAGAGGGGGGGGTACTGAAGCTTTCTTT. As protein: CASSLRGGGTEAFF.

The CDR3 nucleotides are TGTGCCAGCAGCCTCATGGCCCTCCGCAATGAGCAGTTCTTC. This codes for CASSLMALRNEQFF. V gene TRBV5-4 combines with J gene TRBJ2-1, with D unresolved. The germline V and J ends were trimmed by 4 bases and 6 bases, with 14 bases remaining between them. Germline CDR1 is SGHNT and CDR2 is YYREEE (reference sequence). The CDR3 consists of 14 residues.

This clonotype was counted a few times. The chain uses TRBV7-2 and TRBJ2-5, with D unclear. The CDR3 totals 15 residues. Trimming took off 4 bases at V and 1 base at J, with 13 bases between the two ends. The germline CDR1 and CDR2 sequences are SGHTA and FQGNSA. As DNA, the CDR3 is TGTGCCAGCAGCTCCCAAAGCCTCTCCCAAGAGACCCAGTACTTC. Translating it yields CASSSQSLSQETQYF.

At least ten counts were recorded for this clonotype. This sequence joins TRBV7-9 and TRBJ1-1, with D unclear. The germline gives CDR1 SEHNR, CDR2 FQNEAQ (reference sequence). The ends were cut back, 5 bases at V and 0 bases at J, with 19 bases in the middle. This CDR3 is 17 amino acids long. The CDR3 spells CASSPDSGRRMNTEAFF. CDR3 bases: TGTGCCAGCAGCCCAGATAGCGGGCGGCGGATGAACACTGAAGCTTTCTTT.

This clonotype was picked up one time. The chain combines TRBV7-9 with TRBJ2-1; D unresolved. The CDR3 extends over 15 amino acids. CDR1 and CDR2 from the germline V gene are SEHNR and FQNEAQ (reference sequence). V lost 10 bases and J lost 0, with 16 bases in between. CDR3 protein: CANSFDLSSYNEQFF. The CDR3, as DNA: TGTGCCAATTCGTTCGACCTGAGCTCCTACAATGAGCAGTTCTTC. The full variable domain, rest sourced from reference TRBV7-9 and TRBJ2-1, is DTGVSQNPRHKITKRGQNVTFRCDPISEHNRLYWYRQTLGQGPEFLTYFQNEAQLEKSRLLSDRFSAERPKGSFSTLEIQRTEQGDSAMYLCANSFDLSSYNEQFFGPGTRLTVL.

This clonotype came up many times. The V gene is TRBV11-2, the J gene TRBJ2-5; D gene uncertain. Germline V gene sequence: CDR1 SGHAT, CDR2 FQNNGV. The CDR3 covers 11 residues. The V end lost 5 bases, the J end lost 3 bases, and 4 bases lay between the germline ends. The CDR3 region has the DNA TGTGCCAGCAGCCGGAAAGAGACCCAGTACTTC. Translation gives CASSRKETQYF.

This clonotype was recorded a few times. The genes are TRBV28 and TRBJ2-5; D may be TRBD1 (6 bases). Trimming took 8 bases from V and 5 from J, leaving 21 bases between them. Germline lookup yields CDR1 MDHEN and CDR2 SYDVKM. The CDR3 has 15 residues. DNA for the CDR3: TGTGCCAGCGGCTCAGGGGCCGAGGTTGAGGAGACCCAGTACTTC. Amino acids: CASGSGAEVEETQYF.

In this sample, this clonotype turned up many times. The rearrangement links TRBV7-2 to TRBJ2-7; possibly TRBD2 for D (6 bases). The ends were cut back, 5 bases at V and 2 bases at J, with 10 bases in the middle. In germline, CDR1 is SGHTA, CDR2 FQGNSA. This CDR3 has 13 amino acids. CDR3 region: CASSGGTAYEQYF. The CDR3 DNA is TGTGCCAGCAGCGGCGGGACCGCCTACGAGCAGTACTTC.

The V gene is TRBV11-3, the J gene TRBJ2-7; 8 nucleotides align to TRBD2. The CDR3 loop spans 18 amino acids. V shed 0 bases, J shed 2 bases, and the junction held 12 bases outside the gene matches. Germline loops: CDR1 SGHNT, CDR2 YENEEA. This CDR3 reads CASSLDRGGSGTPYEQYF. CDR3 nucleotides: TGTGCCAGCAGCTTAGATCGCGGTGGTAGCGGGACCCCCTACGAGCAGTACTTC.

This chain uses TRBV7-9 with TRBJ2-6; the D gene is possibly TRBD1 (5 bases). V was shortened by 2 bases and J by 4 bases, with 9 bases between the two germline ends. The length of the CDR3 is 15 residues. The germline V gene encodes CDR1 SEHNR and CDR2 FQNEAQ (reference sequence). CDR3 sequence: CASSLNTGGANVLTF. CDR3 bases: TGTGCCAGCAGCTTAAACACAGGAGGGGCCAACGTCCTGACTTTC.

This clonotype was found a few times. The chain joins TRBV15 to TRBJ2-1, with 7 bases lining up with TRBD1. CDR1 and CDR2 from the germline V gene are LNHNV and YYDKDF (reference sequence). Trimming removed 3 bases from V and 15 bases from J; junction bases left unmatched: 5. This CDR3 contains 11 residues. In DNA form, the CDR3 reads TGTGCCACCAGCAGCCGGGACAGAAGGTTCTTC. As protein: CATSSRDRRFF.

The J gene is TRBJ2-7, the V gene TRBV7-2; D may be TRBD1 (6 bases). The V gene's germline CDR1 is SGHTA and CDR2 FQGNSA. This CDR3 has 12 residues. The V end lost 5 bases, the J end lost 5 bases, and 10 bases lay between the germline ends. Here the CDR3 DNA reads TGTGCCAGCAGCCAAACAGGGCACGAGCAGTACTTC. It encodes CASSQTGHEQYF.

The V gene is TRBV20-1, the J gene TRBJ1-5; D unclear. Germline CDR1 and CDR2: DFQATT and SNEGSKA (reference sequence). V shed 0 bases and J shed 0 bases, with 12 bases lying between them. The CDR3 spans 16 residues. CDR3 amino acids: CSARDWVTDSNQPQHF. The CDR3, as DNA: TGCAGTGCTAGAGATTGGGTAACGGATAGCAATCAGCCCCAGCATTTT.